This record looks at one TCR beta chain sequence and its context. Its specificity is unknown. The CDR3 sequence is 14 residues long. Per the germline V gene, CDR1 is SGHAT and CDR2 is FQNNGV. Trimming removed 5 bases at V and 2 bases at J, with 10 bases between. PCR primers comprised 60 Vbeta and 13 Jbeta primers. Here immunoSEQ multiplex PCR was the method, and the copy in TCRdb shows in-frame clones only, minus some. The sample includes around 140,000 clones, around four fifths of them seen just once. The data belong to a study of cytomegalovirus exposure and HLA in healthy donors. Study observations and caveats: High specificity and sensitivity for cytomegalovirus status were reported for the classifier.

This receptor was identified in a middle-aged man in good health and CMV-seronegative. The chain has TRBV11-2 and TRBJ1-5, with D possibly matching TRBD1 (6 bases). The sample was PBMCs. The CDR3 sequence: CASSVNRGNQPQHF. The DNA of the CDR3 is TGTGCCAGCAGCGTAAACAGGGGCAATCAGCCCCAGCATTTT.